The clone carrying this T cell receptor (beta chain) has a handful of counts. The source of the sample is a study of human T cells and chemical hapten exposure. This CDR3 has 15 residues. Germline V gene sequence: CDR1 SGHVS, CDR2 FQNEAQ. V lost 7 bases, J lost 2 bases, and 16 bases lay in between. TCRdb itself ran the RACE reads through MiXCR, one entry per CDR3 protein. Of roughly 80,000 distinct CDR3 sequences in the sample, around 15% were seen once. Time point denoted: pre-sensitization, week 0. Noted treatment: therapeutic diphenylcyclopropenone sensitization with weekly scalp DPC. The source is a woman aged 50 to 60 with alopecia areata. Some clones in this sample may be carry-over from other donors' samples. The sample in question was whole blood, obtained in connection with sensitization to the hapten diphenylcyclopropenone (DPC). This chain uses TRBV7-8 with TRBJ2-3; maybe TRBD2 (5 bases). CDR3: CASISDFPITDTQYF. For the CDR3, the DNA is TGTGCCAGCATCTCGGACTTCCCTATCACAGATACGCAGTATTTT. Together with reference TRBV7-8 and TRBJ2-3, the CDR3 gives the full variable domain: GAGVSQSPRYKVAKRGQDVALRCDPISGHVSLFWYQQALGQGPEFLTYFQNEAQLDKSGLPSDRFFAERPEGSVSTLKIQRTQQEDSAVYLCASISDFPITDTQYFGPGTRLTVL.